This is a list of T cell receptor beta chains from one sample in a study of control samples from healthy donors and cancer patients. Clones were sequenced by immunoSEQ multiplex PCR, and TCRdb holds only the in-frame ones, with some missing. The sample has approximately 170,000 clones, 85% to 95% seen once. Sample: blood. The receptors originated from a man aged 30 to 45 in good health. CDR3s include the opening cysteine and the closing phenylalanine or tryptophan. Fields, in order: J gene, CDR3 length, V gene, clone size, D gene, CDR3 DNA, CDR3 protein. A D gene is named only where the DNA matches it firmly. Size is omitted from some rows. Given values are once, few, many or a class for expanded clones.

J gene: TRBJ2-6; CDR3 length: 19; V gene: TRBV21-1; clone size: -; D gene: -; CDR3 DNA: TGTGCCAGCAGCAAAAGCGCTCCCCGACTAGTTTCTGGGGCCAACGTCCTGACTTTC; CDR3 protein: CASSKSAPRLVSGANVLTF
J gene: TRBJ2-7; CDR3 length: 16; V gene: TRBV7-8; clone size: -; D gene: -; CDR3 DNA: TGTGCCAGCAGCTTGGGGAGACACCTGTCTCCCTACGAGCAGTACTTC; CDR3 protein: CASSLGRHLSPYEQYF
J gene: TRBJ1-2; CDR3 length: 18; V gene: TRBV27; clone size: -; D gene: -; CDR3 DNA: TGTGCCAGCAGTTTCAGGAACAGAGGGGCCGTAGCTAACTATGGCTACACCTTC; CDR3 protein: CASSFRNRGAVANYGYTF
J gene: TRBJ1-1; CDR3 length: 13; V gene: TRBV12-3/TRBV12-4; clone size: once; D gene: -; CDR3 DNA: TGTGCCAGCAGTTTTTCCTTTCTCACTGAAGCTTTCTTT; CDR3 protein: CASSFSFLTEAFF
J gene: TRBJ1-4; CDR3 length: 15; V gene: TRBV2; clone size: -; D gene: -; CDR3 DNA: TGTGCCAGCAGGCCCGGGTGGGCGTCTAATGAAAAACTGTTTTTT; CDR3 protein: CASRPGWASNEKLFF
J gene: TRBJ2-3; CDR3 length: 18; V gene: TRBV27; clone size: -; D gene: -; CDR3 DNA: TGTGCCAGCAGCTTTCTCGCCCTCGGGACAATTGGCACAGATACGCAGTATTTT; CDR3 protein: CASSFLALGTIGTDTQYF
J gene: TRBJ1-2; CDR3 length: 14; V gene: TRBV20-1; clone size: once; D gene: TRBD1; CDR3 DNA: TGCAGTGCTAGTCACGGGACAGGAAAAAATGGCTACACCTTC; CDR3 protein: CSASHGTGKNGYTF
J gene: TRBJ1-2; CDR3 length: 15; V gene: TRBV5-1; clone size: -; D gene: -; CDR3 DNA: TGCGCCAGCAGCCGCGGGGAACGCGAAGTCTATGGCTACACCTTC; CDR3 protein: CASSRGEREVYGYTF
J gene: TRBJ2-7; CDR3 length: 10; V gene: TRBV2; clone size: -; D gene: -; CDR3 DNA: TGTGCCAGCAGTGTACGACAGGTGTACTTC; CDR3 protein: CASSVRQVYF
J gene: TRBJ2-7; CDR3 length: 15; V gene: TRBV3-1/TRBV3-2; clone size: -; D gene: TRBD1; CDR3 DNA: TGTGCCAGCAGCCACCCGGGACAGGGCGTCTACGAGCAGTACTTC; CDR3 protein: CASSHPGQGVYEQYF
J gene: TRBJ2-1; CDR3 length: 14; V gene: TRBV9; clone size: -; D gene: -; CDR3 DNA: TGTGCCAGCAGCGCTAGCCAATCAGTCAATGAGCAGTTCTTC; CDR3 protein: CASSASQSVNEQFF
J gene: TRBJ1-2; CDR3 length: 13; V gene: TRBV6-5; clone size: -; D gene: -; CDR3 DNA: TGTGCCAGCAGTTATGCTTACAGCTATGGCTACACCTTC; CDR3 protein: CASSYAYSYGYTF
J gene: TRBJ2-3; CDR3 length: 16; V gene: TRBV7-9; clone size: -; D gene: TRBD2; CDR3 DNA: TGTGCCAGCAGCCCAGGGACTAGCGGAGCCACAGATACGCAGTATTTT; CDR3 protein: CASSPGTSGATDTQYF
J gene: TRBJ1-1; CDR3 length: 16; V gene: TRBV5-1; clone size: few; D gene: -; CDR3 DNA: TGCGCCAGCAGCTCATCCTTACGACGGAGGAACACTGAAGCTTTCTTT; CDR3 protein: CASSSSLRRRNTEAFF
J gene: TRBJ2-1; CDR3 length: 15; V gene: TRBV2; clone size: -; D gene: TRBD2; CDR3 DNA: TGTGCCAGCAGCGCAAGGGATCTAGCGGTCACTGAGCAGTTCTTC; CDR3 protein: CASSARDLAVTEQFF
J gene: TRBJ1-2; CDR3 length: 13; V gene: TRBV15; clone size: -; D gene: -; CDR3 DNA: TGTGCCACCAGCAAAGCCCCATATCGTGGCTACACCTTC; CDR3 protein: CATSKAPYRGYTF
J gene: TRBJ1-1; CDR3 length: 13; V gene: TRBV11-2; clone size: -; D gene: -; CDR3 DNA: TGTGCCAGCAGCTTAGCCTTGTGGACTGAAGCTTTCTTT; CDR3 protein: CASSLALWTEAFF
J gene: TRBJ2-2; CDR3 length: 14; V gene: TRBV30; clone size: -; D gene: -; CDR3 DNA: TGTGCCTGGAGTGGGGGCGCGAACACCGGGGAGCTGTTTTTT; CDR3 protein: CAWSGGANTGELFF
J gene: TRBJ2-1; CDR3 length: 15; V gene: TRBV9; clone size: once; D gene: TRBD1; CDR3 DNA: TGTGCCAGCAGCCCGGGACAGGGAAACTACAATGAGCAGTTCTTC; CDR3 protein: CASSPGQGNYNEQFF
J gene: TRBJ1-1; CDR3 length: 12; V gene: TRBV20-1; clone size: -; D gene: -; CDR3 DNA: TGCAGTGCTAGTAACAGGGTGGGTGAAGCTTTCTTT; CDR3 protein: CSASNRVGEAFF
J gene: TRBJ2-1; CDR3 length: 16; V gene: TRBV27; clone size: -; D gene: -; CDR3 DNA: TGTGCCAGCAGTTTATCGAAGGGACAATCCTACAATGAGCAGTTCTTC; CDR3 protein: CASSLSKGQSYNEQFF
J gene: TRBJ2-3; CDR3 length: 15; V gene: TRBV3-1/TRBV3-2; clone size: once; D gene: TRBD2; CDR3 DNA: TGTGCCAGCAGCCAAGCCGGACTAGCCGTAGATACGCAGTATTTT; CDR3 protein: CASSQAGLAVDTQYF
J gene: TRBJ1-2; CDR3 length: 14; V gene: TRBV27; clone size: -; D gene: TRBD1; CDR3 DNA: TGTGCCAGCAGGACCAACAGGGGGCCCTATGGCTACACCTTC; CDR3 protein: CASRTNRGPYGYTF
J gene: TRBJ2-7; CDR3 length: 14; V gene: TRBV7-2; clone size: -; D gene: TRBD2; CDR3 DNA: TGTGCCAGCAGCTTAGGACGGGGGGTTTACGAGCAGTACTTC; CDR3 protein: CASSLGRGVYEQYF
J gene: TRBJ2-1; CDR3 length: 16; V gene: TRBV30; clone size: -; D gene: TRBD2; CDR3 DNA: TGTGCCTGGAGTGTTCCCCTAGCGGGAGGCTACAATGAGCAGTTCTTC; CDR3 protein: CAWSVPLAGGYNEQFF
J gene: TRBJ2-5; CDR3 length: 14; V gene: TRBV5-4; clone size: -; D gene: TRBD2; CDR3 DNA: TGTGCCAGCAGCTTGGCCAAGGGAGGGGCGGCCCAGTACTTC; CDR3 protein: CASSLAKGGAAQYF
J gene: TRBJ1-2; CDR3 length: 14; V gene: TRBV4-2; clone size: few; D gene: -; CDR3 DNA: TGTGCCAGCAGCCAAATCACAGGGAACTATGGCTACACCTTC; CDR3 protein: CASSQITGNYGYTF
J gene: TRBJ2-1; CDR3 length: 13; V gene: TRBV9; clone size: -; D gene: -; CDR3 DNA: TGTGCCAGCAGCTCCGGGGGTTACAATGAGCAGTTCTTC; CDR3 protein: CASSSGGYNEQFF
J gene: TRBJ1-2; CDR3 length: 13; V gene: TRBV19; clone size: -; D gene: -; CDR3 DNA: TGTGCCAGTAGTATGGGGGGGCCGTATGGCTACACCTTC; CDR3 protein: CASSMGGPYGYTF
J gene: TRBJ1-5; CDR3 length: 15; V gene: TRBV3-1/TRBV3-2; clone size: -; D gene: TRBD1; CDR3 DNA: TGTGCCAGCAGCCAGACAGGGGGCAGGAATCAGCCCCAGCATTTT; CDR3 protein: CASSQTGGRNQPQHF
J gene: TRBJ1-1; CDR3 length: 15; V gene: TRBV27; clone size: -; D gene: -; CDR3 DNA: TGTGCCAGCAGTTTAGGGGTCCTGACAAACACTGAAGCTTTCTTT; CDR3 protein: CASSLGVLTNTEAFF
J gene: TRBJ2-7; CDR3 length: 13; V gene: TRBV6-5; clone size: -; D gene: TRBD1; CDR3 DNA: TGTGCCGTCGGGACAGGGACGTCCTACGAGCAGTACTTC; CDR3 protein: CAVGTGTSYEQYF
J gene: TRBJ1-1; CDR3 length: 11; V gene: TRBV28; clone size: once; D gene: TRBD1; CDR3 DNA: TGTGCCTGGCGAGGGACAGGGGATTCCTTCTTT; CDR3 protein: CAWRGTGDSFF
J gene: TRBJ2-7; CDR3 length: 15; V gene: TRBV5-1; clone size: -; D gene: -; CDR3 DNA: TGCGCCAGCAGCGGACAGCAGGGTTGGGCCTACGAGCAGTACTTC; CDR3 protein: CASSGQQGWAYEQYF
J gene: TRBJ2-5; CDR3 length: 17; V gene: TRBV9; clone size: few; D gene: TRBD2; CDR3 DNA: TGTGCCAGCAGCGTAGAGCCCTCTAGCGGGAGAGTAGAGACCCAGTACTTC; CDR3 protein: CASSVEPSSGRVETQYF
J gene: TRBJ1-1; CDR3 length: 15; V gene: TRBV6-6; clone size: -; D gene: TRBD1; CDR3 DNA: TGTGCCAGCAGTTACCAGGGACAGATGAACACTGAAGCTTTCTTT; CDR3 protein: CASSYQGQMNTEAFF
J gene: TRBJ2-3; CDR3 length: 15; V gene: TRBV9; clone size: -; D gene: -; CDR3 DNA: TGTGCCAGCAGCCCGCGGCGGATGGGCTCAGATACGCAGTATTTT; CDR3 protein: CASSPRRMGSDTQYF
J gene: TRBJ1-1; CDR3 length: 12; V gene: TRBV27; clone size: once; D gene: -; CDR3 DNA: TGTGCCAGCAGCCGCGTGTCCCCTGAAGCTTTCTTT; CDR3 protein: CASSRVSPEAFF
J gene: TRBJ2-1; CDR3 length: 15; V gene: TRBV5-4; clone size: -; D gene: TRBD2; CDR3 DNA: TGTGCCAGCAGGGCCGGACTAGCGGGCAACAATGAGCAGTTCTTC; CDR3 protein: CASRAGLAGNNEQFF
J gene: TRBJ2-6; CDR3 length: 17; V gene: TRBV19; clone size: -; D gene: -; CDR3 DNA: -; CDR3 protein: CASSIVSGRAGANVLTF
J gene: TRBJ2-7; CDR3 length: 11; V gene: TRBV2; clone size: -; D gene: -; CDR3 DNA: TGTGCCAGCAGTGGGGCCTACGAGCAGTACTTC; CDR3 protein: CASSGAYEQYF
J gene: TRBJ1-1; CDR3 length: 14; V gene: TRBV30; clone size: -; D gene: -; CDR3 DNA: TGTGCCTGGGACCCCGGGACTATGGCCGCTGAAGCTTTCTTT; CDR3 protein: CAWDPGTMAAEAFF
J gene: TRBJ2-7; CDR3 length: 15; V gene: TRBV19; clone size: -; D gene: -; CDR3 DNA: TGTGCCAGTAGTATTTACTTTGGCCCCACCTACGAGCAGTACTTC; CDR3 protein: CASSIYFGPTYEQYF
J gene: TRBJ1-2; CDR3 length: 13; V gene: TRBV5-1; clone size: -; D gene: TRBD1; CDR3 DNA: TGCGCCAGCAGCTTGGAGGGGGCGAGTGGCTACACCTTC; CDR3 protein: CASSLEGASGYTF
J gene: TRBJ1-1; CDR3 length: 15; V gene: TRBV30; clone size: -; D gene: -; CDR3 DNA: TGTGCCTGGAGCTCCGTCGCCAGCGGGAACACTGAAGCTTTCTTT; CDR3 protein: CAWSSVASGNTEAFF
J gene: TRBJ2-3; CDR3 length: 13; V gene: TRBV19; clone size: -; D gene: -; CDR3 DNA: TGTGCCAGTACGGTAGGGAGCACAGATACGCAGTATTTT; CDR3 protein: CASTVGSTDTQYF
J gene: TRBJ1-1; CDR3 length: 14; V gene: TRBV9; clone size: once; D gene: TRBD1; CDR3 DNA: TGTGCCAGCAGCGTCTTGGGACAGGGCACTGAAGCTTTCTTT; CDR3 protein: CASSVLGQGTEAFF
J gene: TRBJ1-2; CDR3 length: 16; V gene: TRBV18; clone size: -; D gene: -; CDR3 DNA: TGTGCCAGCTCACCACCGTACCCCCCGGGGATGGATGGCTACACCTTC; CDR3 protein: CASSPPYPPGMDGYTF